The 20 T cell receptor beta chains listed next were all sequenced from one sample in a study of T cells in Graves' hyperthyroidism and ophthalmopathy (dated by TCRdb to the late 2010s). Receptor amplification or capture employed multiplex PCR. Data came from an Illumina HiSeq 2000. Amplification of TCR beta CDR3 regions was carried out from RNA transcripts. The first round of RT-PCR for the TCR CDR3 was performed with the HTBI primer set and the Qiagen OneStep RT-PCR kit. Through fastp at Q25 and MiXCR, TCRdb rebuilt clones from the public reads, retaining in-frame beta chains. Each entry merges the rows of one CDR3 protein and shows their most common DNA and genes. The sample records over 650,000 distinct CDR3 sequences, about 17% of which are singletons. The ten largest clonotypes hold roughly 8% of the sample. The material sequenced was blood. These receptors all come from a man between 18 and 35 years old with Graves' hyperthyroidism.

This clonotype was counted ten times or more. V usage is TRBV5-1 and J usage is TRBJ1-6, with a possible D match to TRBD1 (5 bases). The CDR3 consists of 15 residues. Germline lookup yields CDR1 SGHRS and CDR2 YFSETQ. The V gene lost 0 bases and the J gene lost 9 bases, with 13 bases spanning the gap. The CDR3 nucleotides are TGCGCCAGCAGCTTGGATCAGGGAGGCGGTTCACCCCTCCACTTT. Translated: CASSLDQGGGSPLHF.

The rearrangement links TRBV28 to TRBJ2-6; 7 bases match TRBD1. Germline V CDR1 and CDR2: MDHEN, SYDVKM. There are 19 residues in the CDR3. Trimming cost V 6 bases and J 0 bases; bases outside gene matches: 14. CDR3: CASRLSLTGISSGANVLTF. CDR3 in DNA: TGTGCCAGCAGATTAAGTTTGACAGGGATAAGCTCTGGGGCCAACGTCCTGACTTTC.

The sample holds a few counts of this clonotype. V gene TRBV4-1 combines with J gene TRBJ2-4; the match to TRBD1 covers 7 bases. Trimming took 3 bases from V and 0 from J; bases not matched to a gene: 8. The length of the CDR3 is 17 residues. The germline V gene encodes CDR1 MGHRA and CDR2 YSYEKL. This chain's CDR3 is CASSHPRQGTAKNIQYF. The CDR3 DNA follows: TGCGCCAGCAGCCATCCCAGACAGGGTACAGCCAAAAACATTCAGTACTTC.

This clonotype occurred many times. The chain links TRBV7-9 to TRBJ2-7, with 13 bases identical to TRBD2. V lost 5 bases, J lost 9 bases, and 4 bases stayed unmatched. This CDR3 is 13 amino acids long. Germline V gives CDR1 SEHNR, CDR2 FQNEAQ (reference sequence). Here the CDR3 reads CASSPRTSGGQYF. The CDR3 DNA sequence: TGTGCCAGCAGCCCCCGGACTAGCGGGGGGCAGTACTTC.

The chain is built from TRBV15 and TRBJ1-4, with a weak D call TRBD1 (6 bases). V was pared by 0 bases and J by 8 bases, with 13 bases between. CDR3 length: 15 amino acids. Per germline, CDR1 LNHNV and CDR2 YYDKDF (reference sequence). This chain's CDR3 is CATSREGGAGEKLFF. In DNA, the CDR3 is TGTGCCACCAGCAGAGAGGGGGGGGCTGGGGAAAAACTGTTTTTT. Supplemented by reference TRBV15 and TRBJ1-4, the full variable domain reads DAMVIQNPRYQVTQFGKPVTLSCSQTLNHNVMYWYQQKSSQAPKLLFHYYDKDFNNEADTPDNFQSRRPNTSFCFLDIRSPGLGDTAMYLCATSREGGAGEKLFFGSGTQLSVL.

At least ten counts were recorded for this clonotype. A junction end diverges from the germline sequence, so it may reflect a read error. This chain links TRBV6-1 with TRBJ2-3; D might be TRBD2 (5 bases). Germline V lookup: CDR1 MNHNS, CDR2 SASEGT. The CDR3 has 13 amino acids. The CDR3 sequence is CATSEADTDTQYF. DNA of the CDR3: TGTGCCACCAGTGAAGCGGACACAGATACGCAGTATTTT.

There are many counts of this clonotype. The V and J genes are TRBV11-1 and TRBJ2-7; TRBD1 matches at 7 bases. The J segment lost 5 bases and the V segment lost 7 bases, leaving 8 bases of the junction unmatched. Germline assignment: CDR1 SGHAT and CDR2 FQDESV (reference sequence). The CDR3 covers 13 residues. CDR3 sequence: CASTGTGVHEQYF. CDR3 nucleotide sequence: TGTGCCAGCACCGGTACAGGGGTCCACGAGCAGTACTTC.

DNA of the CDR3: TGTGCCTGGAGTGTTTTTGGGGACAGGGCGGGTCAGCCCCAGCATTTT. This translates into CAWSVFGDRAGQPQHF. The chain has TRBV30 and TRBJ1-5; 9 nucleotides match TRBD1. The V gene's germline CDR1 is GTSNPN and CDR2 SVGIG (reference sequence). The CDR3 loop spans 16 amino acids. The V and J ends lost 0 bases and 6 bases, in that order; junction bases with no gene match: 9.

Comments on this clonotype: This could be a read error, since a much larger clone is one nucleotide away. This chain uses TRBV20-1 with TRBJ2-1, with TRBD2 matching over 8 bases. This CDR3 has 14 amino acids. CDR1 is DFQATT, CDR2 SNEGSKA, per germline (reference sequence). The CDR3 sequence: CSASGTSDGNEQSF. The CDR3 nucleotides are TGCAGTGCTTCCGGGACTAGTGATGGAAATGAGCAGTCCTTC.

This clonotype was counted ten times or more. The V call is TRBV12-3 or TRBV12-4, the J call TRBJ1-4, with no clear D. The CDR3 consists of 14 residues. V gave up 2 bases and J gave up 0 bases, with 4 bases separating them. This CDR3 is CASSLRSTNEKLFF. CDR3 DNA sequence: TGTGCCAGCAGTTTAAGGTCAACTAATGAAAAACTGTTTTTT.

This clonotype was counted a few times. In nucleotides, the CDR3 is TGTGCCAGCAGCCCCGCCCCAAGAAGTTCGTGGTATGGCTACACCTTC. Protein: CASSPAPRSSWYGYTF. The chain uses TRBV11-3 and TRBJ1-2; D not resolved. The V end lost 5 bases, the J end lost 5 bases, and 21 bases lay between the germline ends. This CDR3 contains 16 residues. Germline-derived CDR1 and CDR2 are SGHNT and YENEEA.

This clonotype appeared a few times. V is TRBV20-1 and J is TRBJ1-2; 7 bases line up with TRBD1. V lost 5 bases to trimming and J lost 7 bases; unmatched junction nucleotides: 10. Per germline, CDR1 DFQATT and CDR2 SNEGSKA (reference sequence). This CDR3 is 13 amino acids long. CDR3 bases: TGCAGTGCTCTGGGGTGGGACAGCGGTGGCTACACCTTC. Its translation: CSALGWDSGGYTF.

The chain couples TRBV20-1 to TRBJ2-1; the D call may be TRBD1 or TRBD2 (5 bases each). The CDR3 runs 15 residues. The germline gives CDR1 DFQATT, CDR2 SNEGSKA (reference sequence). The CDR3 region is CSGGRAEISYNEQFF. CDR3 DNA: TGCTCTGGGGGACGAGCGGAGATCTCCTACAATGAGCAGTTCTTC.

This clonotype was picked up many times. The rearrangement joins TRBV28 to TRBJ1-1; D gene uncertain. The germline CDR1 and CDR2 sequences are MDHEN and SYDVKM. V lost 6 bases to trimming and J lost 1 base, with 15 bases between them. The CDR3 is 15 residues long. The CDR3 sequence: CASSSPAPGNTEAFF. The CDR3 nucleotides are TGTGCCAGCAGCTCTCCTGCACCAGGGAACACTGAAGCTTTCTTT.

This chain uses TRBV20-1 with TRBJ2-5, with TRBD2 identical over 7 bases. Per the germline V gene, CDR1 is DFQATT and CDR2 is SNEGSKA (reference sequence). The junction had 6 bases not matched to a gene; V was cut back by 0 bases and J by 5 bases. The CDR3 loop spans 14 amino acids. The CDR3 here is CSARDMGSGETQYF. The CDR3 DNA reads TGCAGTGCTAGAGATATGGGTAGCGGGGAGACCCAGTACTTC.

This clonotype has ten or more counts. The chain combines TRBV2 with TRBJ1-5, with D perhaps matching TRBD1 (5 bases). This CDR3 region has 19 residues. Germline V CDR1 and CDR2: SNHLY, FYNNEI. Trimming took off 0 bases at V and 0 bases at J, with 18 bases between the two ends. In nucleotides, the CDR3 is TGTGCCAGCAGTGAAGCCGCAGGGAGGTCACTCTATAGCAATCAGCCCCAGCATTTT. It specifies CASSEAAGRSLYSNQPQHF. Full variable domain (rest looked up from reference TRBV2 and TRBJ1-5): EPEVTQTPSHQVTQMGQEVILRCVPISNHLYFYWYRQILGQKVEFLVSFYNNEISEKSEIFDDQFSVERPDGSNFTLKIRSTKLEDSAMYFCASSEAAGRSLYSNQPQHFGDGTRLSIL.

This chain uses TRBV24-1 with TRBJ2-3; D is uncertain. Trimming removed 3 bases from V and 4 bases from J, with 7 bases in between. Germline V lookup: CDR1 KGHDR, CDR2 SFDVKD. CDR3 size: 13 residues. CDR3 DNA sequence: TGTGCCACCAGTGATGGGCTGTCAGATACGCAGTATTTT. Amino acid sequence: CATSDGLSDTQYF.

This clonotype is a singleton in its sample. The CDR3 DNA is TGTGCCAGCAGCTTAAGGGTTTCGGTCACTGAAGCTTTCTTT. This codes for CASSLRVSVTEAFF. The genes are TRBV11-2 and TRBJ1-1; the D is unclear. CDR1 and CDR2 (germline): SGHAT, FQNNGV. This CDR3 has 14 residues. Trimming left V 2 bases short and J 4 bases short, with 11 bases between.

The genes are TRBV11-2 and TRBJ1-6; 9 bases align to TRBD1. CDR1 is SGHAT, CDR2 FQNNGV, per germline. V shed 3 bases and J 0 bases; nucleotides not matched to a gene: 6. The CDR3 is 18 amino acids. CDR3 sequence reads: CASSFSTGGYSYNSPLHF. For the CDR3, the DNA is TGTGCCAGCAGCTTTTCTACAGGGGGCTACTCCTATAATTCACCCCTCCACTTT.

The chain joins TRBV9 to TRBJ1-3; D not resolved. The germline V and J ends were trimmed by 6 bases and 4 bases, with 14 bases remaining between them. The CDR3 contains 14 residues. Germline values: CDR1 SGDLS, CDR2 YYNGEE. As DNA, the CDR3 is TGTGCCAGCACCCCGGCCGGACTCGGAAACACCATATATTTT. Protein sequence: CASTPAGLGNTIYF.